The rows below give T cell receptor beta chains drawn from one sample of a study of early T cells in non-severe SARS-CoV-2 infection. One entry per CDR3 protein results from TCRdb running MiXCR on the 5' RACE reads. The data show 70,000 or so distinct CDR3 sequences, around 9.1% seen once. The sample consisted of whole blood, taken at baseline. The receptors were sampled from an adult who was a healthcare worker with PCR-confirmed SARS-CoV-2 infection or an uninfected control (not recorded which). CDR3s include the opening cysteine and the closing phenylalanine or tryptophan. D genes are given only for firm matches. The listing skips clone size in some rows; elsewhere it reads once, few, many or a size class.

TRBJ1-1	TRBV7-9	many	NA	TGTGCCAGCAGCTTAACGCAGGGGAGAGTTGAAGCTTTCTTT	CASSLTQGRVEAFF
TRBJ1-4	TRBV9	many	NA	TGTGCCAGCAGCGTAGTGGCCGATACTAATGAAAAACTGTTTTTT	CASSVVADTNEKLFF
TRBJ2-5	TRBV7-3	NA	TRBD2	TGTGCCAGCAGCTTAATGGCGGGGGGTCAAGAGACCCAGTACTTC	CASSLMAGGQETQYF
TRBJ2-5	TRBV20-1	few	TRBD2	TGCAGTGGAACGGTGGCGGGGGGGAGAGAGACCCAGTACTTC	CSGTVAGGRETQYF
TRBJ1-4	TRBV5-1	many	TRBD1	TGCGCCAGCAGCTTGGAGACAGGGGACGAAAAACTGTTTTTT	CASSLETGDEKLFF
TRBJ2-7	TRBV12-5	many	NA	TGTGCTAGTGGGGAAATTTACGAGCAGTACTTC	CASGEIYEQYF
TRBJ2-1	TRBV6-6	NA	NA	TGTGCCAGCAGTTACTCTAAGCTCAGCTCCTACAATGAGCAGTTCTTC	CASSYSKLSSYNEQFF
TRBJ2-5	TRBV7-6	many	TRBD2	TGTGCCAGCAGCTCTAGCGGGGGGTTCCAAGAGACCCAGTACTTC	CASSSSGGFQETQYF
TRBJ2-7	TRBV24-1	few	NA	TGTGCCACCAGTGATCTATCCGGCGAGCAGTACTTC	CATSDLSGEQYF
TRBJ2-2	TRBV11-2	NA	TRBD2	TGTGCCAGCAGCTTGGAACTAGCGGCGAACACCGGGGAGCTGTTTTTT	CASSLELAANTGELFF
TRBJ1-2	TRBV9	many	TRBD1	TGTGCCAGCAGCCTGGACAGGGGCAACTATGGCTACACCTTC	CASSLDRGNYGYTF
TRBJ1-1	TRBV25-1	many	NA	TGTGCCAGCAGTGAAACCCCTAACACTGAAGCTTTCTTT	CASSETPNTEAFF
TRBJ2-2	TRBV6-1	NA	NA	TGTGCCAGCAGGTACAGGGAGGGACGGGAGCTGTTTTTT	CASRYREGRELFF
TRBJ2-5	TRBV24-1	NA	NA	TGTGCCACCAGTGATCGGTGGGTCAGGCCCCAAGAGACCCAGTACTTC	CATSDRWVRPQETQYF
TRBJ2-7	TRBV7-2	NA	NA	TGTGCCAGCACTTCTGAGGAACGTACGTCCTACGAGCAGTACTTC	CASTSEERTSYEQYF
TRBJ1-5	TRBV6-5	NA	NA	TGTGCCAGCAGCCCTGGGCGCAATCAGCCCCAGCATTTT	CASSPGRNQPQHF
TRBJ1-1	TRBV6-5	NA	TRBD1	TGTGCCAGCAGTTACTTCGGACAGGGGATGACCGAAGCTTTCTTT	CASSYFGQGMTEAFF
TRBJ1-1	TRBV11-2	NA	TRBD1	TGTGCCAGCAGCTTCCGTAGTCCCAGGGGGCACGGCACTGAAGCTTTCTTT	CASSFRSPRGHGTEAFF